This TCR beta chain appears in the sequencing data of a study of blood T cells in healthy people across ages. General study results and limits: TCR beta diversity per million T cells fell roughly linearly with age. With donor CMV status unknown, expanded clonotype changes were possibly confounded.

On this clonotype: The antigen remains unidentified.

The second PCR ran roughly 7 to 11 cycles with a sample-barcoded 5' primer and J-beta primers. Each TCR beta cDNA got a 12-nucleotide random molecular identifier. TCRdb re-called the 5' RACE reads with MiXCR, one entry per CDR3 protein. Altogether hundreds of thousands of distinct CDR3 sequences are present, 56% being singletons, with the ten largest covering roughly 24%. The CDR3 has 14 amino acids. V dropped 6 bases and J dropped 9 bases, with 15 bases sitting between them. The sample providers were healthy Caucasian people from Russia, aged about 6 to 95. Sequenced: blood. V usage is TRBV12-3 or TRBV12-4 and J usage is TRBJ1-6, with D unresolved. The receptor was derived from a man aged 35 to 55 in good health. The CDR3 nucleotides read TGTGCCAGCAGCCCAAAGGATGGGTTTTCACCCCTCCACTTT. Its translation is CASSPKDGFSPLHF.